The sequence of this T cell receptor (beta chain) was determined in a study of T cell responses to AZD1222 COVID-19 vaccine. Study-wide results and caveats: At study baseline, merely a handful of AZD1222 recipients were seropositive.

This table comes from immunoSEQ multiplex PCR, and its TCRdb copy is limited to in-frame clones, with some not included. The sample includes under 150,000 clones, 88% of them seen just once. For this clone: Its target is unknown.

Sample: peripheral blood, taken on day 0 of AZD1222 vaccination. The clonotype was recovered from an adult in good health.

In DNA form, the CDR3 reads TGTGCCAGCAGTTACTATTCGACAGGGGGAGTAGATGGCTACACCTTC. Its translation: CASSYYSTGGVDGYTF. This chain joins TRBV6-6 and TRBJ1-2; 9 nucleotides match TRBD1. The CDR3 has 16 amino acids. V trimming: 1 base; J trimming: 6 bases; junction bases outside the gene matches: 9. Germline CDR1 is MNHNY and CDR2 is SVGAGI (reference sequence).